The clone carrying this TCR beta chain was picked up one time. V was cut by 2 bases and J by 5 bases, with 12 bases left in between. This CDR3 comprises 15 residues. The germline gives CDR1 MGHDK, CDR2 SYGVNS. Original data processing: Cell counts per sample came from amplifying reference gene primers. Clones were read by immunoSEQ multiplex PCR, and TCRdb kept only the in-frame ones, dropping some. That table is the source of V, J and clone size, and D and trimming were worked out from the DNA. The sample lists 150,000 to 200,000 clones, more than 75% seen once, with 4.4% in the top ten. The entry originates in a study of blood T cell repertoires in COVID-19. Across the study: Collection of acute and convalescent COVID-19 samples took place in the United States, Italy and Spain. PBMCs, B-cell-depleted T cells, or T cells were the source of the cDNA or gDNA that made up the material.

Sequenced: peripheral blood. The chain has TRBV25-1 and TRBJ1-4; weak D call: TRBD1 (6 bases). The receptor's source is a human donor in a cohort sampled during active COVID-19. Here the CDR3 DNA reads TGTGCCAGCAGTGAACCGACAGGACCAAATGAAAAACTGTTTTTT. Protein product: CASSEPTGPNEKLFF.